Described below is a single TCR beta chain sequence and its context. This sample is part of a study of blood T cell repertoires in COVID-19. Study in general: Samples representing acute and convalescent COVID-19 were sourced from the United States, Italy and Spain. T cells, B-cell-depleted T cells, or PBMCs supplied cDNA or gDNA.

The protocol was immunoSEQ multiplex PCR, while the TCRdb copy is restricted to in-frame clones and leaves out a portion. The table shows approximately 260,000 clones, with 86% occurring only once. The length of the CDR3 is 16 residues. After removal of 4 bases from V and 5 bases from J, the junction contained 9 bases not matched to a gene. Germline CDR1 reads SGHRS; CDR2 reads YFSETQ. Cohort allocation depended upon clinical history that participants reported. This chain links TRBV5-1 with TRBJ2-2, with 9 bases identical to TRBD2. The origin of this receptor is a woman aged 40 to 55 with acute COVID-19. Sequencing was done on a sample of PBMCs or T cells enriched from blood (not recorded which). The CDR3, as DNA: TGCGCCAGCAGCGAATCGCTAGCGGGAAGTACCGGGGAGCTGTTTTTT. It translates to CASSESLAGSTGELFF.